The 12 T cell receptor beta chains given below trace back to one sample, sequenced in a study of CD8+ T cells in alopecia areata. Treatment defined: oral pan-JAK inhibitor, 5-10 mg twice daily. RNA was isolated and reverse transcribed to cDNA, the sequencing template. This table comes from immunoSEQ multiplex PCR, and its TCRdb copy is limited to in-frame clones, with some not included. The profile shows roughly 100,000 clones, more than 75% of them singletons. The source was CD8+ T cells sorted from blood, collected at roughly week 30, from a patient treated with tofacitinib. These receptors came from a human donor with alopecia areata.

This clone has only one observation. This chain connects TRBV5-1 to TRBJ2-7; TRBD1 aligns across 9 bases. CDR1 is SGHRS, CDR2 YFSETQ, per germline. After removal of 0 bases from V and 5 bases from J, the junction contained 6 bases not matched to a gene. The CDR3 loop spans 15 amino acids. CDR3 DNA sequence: TGCGCCAGCAGCTTGGGCCCGGGGACAGGGAACGAGCAGTACTTC. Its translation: CASSLGPGTGNEQYF.

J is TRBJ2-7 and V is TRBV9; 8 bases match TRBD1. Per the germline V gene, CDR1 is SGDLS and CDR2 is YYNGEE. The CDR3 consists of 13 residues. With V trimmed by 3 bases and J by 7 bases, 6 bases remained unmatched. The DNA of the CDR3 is TGTGCCAGCAGCGCCTTGACAGGGGCGGAGCAGTACTTC. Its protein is CASSALTGAEQYF.

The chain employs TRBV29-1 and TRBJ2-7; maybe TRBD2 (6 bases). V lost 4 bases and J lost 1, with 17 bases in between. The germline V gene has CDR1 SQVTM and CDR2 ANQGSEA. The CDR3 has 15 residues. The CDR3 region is CSVAGTLGSSYEQYF. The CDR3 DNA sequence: TGCAGCGTTGCTGGGACTCTTGGGAGTTCCTACGAGCAGTACTTC.

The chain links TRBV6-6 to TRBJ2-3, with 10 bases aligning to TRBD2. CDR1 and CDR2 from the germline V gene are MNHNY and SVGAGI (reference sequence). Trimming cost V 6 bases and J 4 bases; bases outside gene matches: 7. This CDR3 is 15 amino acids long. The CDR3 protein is CASRHTAGGADTQYF. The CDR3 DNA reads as TGTGCCAGCAGGCACACAGCGGGAGGGGCAGATACGCAGTATTTT.

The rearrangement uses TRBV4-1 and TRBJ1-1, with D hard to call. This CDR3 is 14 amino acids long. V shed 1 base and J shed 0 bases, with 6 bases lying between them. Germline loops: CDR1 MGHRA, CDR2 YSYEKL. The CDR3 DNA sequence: TGCGCCAGCAGCCAAGGGAACCTGAACACTGAAGCTTTCTTT. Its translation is CASSQGNLNTEAFF.

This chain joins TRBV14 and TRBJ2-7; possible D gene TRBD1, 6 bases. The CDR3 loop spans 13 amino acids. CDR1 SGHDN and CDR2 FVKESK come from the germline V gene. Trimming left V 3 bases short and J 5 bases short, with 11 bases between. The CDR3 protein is CASSHWTVHEQYF. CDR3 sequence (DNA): TGTGCCAGCAGCCACTGGACAGTCCACGAGCAGTACTTC.

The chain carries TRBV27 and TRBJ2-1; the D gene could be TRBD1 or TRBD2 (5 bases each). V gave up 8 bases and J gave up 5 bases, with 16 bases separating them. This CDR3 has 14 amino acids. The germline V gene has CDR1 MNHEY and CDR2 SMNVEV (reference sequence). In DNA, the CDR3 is TGTGCCAGCTCTGCCGGGACGGGAAACAATGAGCAGTTCTTC. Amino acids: CASSAGTGNNEQFF.

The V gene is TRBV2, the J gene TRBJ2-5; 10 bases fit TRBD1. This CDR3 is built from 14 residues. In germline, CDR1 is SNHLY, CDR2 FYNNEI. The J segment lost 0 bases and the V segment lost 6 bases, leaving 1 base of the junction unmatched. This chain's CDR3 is CASRGTGDQETQYF. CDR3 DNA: TGTGCCAGCAGGGGGACAGGGGACCAAGAGACCCAGTACTTC.

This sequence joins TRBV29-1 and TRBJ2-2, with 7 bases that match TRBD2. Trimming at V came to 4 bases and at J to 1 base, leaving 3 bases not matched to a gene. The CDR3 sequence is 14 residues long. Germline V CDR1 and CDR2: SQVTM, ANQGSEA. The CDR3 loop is CSVGERGNTGELFF. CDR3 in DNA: TGCAGCGTTGGAGAGCGGGGGAACACCGGGGAGCTGTTTTTT.

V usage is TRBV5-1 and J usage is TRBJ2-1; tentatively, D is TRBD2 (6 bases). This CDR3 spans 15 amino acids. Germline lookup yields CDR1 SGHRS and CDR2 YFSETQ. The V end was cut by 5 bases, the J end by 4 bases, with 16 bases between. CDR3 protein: CASRAIFGGYNEQFF. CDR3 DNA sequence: TGCGCCAGCAGAGCAATTTTCGGAGGGTACAATGAGCAGTTCTTC.

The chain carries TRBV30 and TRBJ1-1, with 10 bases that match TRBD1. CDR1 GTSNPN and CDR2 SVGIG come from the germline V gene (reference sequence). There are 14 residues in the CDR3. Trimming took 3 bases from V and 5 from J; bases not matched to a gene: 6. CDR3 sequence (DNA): TGTGCCTGGAGGTGGGGGACAGGGGATACTGAAGCTTTCTTT. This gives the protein CAWRWGTGDTEAFF. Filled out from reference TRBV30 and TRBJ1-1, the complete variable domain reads SQTIHQWPATLVQPVGSPLSLECTVEGTSNPNLYWYRQAAGRGLQLLFYSVGIGQISSEVPQNLSASRPQDRQFILSSKKLLLSDSGFYLCAWRWGTGDTEAFFGQGTRLTVV.

CDR3 in DNA: TGTGCCAGCAGTTCGACAGGGCGGAACACCGGGGAGCTGTTTTTT. It translates to CASSSTGRNTGELFF. J is TRBJ2-2 and V is TRBV28; 7 positions match TRBD1. This CDR3 contains 15 residues. V gave up 4 bases and J gave up 1 base; unmatched junction bases: 3. Germline V CDR1 and CDR2: MDHEN, SYDVKM. The variable domain in full, completed from reference TRBV28 and TRBJ2-2, reads DVKVTQSSRYLVKRTGEKVFLECVQDMDHENMFWYRQDPGLGLRLIYFSYDVKMKEKGDIPEGYSVSREKKERFSLILESASTNQTSMYLCASSSTGRNTGELFFGEGSRLTVL.